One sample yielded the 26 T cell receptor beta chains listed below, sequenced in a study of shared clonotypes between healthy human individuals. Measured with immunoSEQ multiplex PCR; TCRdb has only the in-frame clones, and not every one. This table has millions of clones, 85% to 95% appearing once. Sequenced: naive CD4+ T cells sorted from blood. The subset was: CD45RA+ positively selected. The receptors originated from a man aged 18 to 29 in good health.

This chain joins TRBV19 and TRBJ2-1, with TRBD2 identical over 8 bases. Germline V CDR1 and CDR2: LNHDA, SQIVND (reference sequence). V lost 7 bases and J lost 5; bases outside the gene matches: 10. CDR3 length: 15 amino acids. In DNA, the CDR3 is TGTGCCAGTACTCCGACGGGACTAGTCCACAATGAGCAGTTCTTC. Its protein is CASTPTGLVHNEQFF.

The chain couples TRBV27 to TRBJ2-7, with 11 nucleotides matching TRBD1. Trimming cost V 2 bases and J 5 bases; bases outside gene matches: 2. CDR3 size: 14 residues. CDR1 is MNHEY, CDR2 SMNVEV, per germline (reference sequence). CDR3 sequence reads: CASSLGQGAHEQYF. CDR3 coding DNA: TGTGCCAGCAGTTTAGGACAGGGGGCTCACGAGCAGTACTTC.

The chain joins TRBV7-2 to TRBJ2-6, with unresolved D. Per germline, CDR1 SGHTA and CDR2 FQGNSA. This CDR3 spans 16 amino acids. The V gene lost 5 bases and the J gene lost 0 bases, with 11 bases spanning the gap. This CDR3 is CASSPSEVSGANVLTF. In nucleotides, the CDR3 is TGTGCCAGCAGCCCCTCAGAAGTCTCTGGGGCCAACGTCCTGACTTTC.

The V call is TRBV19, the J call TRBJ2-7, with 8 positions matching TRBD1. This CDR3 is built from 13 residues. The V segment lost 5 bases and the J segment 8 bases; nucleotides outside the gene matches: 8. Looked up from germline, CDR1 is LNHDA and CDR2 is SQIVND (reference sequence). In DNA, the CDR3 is TGTGCCAGTAGTGAGGACAGGGTAGGCAAGCAGTACTTC. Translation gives CASSEDRVGKQYF.

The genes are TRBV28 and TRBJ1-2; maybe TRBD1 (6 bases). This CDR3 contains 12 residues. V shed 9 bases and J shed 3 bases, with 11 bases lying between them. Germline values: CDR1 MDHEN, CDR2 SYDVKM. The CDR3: CASTYRDYGYTF. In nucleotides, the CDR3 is TGTGCCAGTACCTACAGGGACTATGGCTACACCTTC.

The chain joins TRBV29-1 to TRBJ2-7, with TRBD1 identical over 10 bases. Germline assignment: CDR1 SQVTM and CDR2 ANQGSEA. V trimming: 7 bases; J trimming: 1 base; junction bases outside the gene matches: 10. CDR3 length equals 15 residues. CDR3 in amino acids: CSAKSSGQGSYEQYF. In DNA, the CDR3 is TGCAGCGCCAAGTCATCGGGACAGGGGTCCTACGAGCAGTACTTC.

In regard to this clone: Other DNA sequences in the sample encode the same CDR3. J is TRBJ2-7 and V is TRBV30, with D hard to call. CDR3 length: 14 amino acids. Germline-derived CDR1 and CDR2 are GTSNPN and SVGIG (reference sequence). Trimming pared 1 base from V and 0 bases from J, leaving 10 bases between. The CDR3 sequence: CAWSDQASSYEQYF. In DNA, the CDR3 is TGTGCCTGGAGTGACCAGGCAAGCTCCTACGAGCAGTACTTC.

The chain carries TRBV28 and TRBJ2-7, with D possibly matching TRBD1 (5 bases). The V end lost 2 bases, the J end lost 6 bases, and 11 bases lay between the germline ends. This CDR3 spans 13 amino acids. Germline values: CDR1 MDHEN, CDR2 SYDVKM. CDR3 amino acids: CASSLAQALEQYF. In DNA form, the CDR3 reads TGTGCCAGCAGTTTAGCACAGGCTCTCGAGCAGTACTTC.

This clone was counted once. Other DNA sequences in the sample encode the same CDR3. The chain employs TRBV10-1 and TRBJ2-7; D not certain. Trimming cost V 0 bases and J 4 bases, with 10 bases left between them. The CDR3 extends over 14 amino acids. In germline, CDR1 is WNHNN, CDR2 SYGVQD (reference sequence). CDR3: CASSESTGRYEQYF. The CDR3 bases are TGCGCCAGCAGTGAGTCCACCGGGCGGTACGAGCAGTACTTC.

The CDR3, as DNA: TGCGCCAGCAGTGAACCGAGCGGGGGCACAGATACGCAGTATTTT. This translates into CASSEPSGGTDTQYF. The chain has TRBV10-1 and TRBJ2-3; 7 bases line up with TRBD2. This CDR3 has 15 residues. Germline V lookup: CDR1 WNHNN, CDR2 SYGVQD (reference sequence). The V gene end was trimmed by 3 bases and the J gene end by 1 base; junction bases not matched to a gene: 4.

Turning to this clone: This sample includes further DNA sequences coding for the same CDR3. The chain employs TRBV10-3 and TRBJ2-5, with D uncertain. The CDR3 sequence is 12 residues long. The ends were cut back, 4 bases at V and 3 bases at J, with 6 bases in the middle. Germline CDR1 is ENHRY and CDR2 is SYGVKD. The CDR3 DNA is TGTGCCATCAGTGGAGCAGAAGAGACCCAGTACTTC. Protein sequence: CAISGAEETQYF.

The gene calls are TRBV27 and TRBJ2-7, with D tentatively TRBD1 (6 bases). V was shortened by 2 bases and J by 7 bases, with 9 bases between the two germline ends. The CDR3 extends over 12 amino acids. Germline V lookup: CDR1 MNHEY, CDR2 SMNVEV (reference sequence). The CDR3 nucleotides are TGTGCCAGCAGTTTAAAAGACAGGGAGCAGTACTTC. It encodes CASSLKDREQYF.

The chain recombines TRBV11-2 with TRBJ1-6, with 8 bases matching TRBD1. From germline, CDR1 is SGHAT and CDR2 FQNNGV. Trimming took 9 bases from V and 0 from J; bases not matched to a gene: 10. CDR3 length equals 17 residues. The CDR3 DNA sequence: TGTGCCAGTTCTGGGGCAGGGGGCAGCTCCTATAATTCACCCCTCCACTTT. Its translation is CASSGAGGSSYNSPLHF.

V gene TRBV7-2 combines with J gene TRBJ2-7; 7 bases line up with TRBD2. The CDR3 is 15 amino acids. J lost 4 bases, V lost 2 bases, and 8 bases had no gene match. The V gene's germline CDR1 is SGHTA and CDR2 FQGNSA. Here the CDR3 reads CASSLIAGNEYEQYF. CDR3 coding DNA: TGTGCCAGCAGCTTAATAGCGGGCAATGAGTACGAGCAGTACTTC. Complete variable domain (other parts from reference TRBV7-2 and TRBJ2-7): GAGVSQSPSNKVTEKGKDVELRCDPISGHTALYWYRQSLGQGLEFLIYFQGNSAPDKSGLPSDRFSAERTGGSVSTLTIQRTQQEDSAVYLCASSLIAGNEYEQYFGPGTRLTVT.

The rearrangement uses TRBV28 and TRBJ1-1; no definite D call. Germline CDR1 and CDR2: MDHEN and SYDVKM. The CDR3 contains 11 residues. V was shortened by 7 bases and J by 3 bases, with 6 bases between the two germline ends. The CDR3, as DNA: TGTGCCAGCAACAGAGACACTGAAGCTTTCTTT. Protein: CASNRDTEAFF.

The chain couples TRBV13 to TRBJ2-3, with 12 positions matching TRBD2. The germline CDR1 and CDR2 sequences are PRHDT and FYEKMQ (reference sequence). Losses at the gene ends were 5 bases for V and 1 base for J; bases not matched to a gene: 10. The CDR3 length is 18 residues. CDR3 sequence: CASSPGLAGASGTDTQYF. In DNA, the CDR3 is TGTGCCAGCAGCCCGGGACTAGCGGGTGCCTCGGGCACAGATACGCAGTATTTT.

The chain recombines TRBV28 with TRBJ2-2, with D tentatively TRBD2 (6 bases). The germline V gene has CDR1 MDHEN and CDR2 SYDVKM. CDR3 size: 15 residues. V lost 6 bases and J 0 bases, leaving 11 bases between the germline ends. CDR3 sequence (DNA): TGTGCCAGCAGACAGAGCGGGCCGAACACCGGGGAGCTGTTTTTT. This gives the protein CASRQSGPNTGELFF.

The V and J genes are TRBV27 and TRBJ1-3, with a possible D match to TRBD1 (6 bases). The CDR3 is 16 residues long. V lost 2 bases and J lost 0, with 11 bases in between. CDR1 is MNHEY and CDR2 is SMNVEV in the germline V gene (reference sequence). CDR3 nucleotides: TGTGCCAGCAGTTTAGGGACACCCAACTCTGGAAACACCATATATTTT. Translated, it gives CASSLGTPNSGNTIYF.

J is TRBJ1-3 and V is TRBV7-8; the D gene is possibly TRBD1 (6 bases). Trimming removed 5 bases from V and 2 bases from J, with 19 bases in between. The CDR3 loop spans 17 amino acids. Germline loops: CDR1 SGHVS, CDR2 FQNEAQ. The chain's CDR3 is CASSPRVYREAGNTIYF. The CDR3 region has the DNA TGTGCCAGCAGCCCCAGGGTGTACAGGGAGGCTGGAAACACCATATATTTT.

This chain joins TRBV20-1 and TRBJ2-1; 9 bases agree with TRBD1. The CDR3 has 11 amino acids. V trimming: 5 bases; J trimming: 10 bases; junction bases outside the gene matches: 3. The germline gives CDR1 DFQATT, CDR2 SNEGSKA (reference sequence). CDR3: CSAGQGREQFF. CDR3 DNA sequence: TGCAGTGCTGGACAGGGGAGGGAGCAGTTCTTC.

The CDR3 nucleotides are TGTGCCAGCAGCTTGGGGGCTGGACGGTTTGGCTACACCTTC. Protein sequence: CASSLGAGRFGYTF. The V gene is TRBV5-5, the J gene TRBJ1-2; D is undetermined. Germline CDR1 and CDR2: SGHKS and YYEKEE (reference sequence). The V gene lost 0 bases and the J gene lost 7 bases, with 13 bases spanning the gap. CDR3 length equals 14 residues.

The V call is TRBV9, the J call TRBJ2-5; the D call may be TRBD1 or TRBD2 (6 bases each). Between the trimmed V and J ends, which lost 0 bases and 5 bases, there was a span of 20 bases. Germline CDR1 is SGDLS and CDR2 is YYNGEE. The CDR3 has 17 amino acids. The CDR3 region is CASSVGPRGGFQETQYF. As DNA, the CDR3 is TGTGCCAGCAGCGTAGGCCCCAGGGGAGGTTTCCAGGAGACCCAGTACTTC. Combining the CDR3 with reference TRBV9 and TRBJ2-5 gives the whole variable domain DSGVTQTPKHLITATGQRVTLRCSPRSGDLSVYWYQQSLDQGLQFLIQYYNGEERAKGNILERFSAQQFPDLHSELNLSSLELGDSALYFCASSVGPRGGFQETQYFGPGTRLLVL.

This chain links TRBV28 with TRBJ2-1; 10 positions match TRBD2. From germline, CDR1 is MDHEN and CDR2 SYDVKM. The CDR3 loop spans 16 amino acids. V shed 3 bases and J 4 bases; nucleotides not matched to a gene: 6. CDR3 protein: CASSFPSGGRYNEQFF. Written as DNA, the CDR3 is TGTGCCAGCAGTTTCCCTAGCGGGGGACGTTACAATGAGCAGTTCTTC.

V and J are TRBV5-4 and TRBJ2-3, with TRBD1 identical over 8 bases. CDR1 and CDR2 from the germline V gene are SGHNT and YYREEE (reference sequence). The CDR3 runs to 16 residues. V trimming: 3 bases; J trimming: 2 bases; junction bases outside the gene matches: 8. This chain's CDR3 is CASSSRRQGPTDTQYF. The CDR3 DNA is TGTGCCAGCAGCTCACGTCGACAGGGGCCCACAGATACGCAGTATTTT.

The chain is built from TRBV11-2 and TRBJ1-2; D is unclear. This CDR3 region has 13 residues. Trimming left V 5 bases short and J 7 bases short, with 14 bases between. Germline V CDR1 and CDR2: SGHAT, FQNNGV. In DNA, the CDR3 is TGTGCCAGCAGCCCCCAGGCCGGAGGTGGCTACACCTTC. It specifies CASSPQAGGGYTF.

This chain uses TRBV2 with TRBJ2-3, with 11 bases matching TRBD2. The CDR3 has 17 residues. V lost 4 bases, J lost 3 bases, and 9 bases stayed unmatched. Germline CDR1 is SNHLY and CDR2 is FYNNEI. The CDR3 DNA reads TGTGCCAGCAGTGGGCTAAGGCTAGCGGGGGGTACAGATACGCAGTATTTT. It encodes CASSGLRLAGGTDTQYF.